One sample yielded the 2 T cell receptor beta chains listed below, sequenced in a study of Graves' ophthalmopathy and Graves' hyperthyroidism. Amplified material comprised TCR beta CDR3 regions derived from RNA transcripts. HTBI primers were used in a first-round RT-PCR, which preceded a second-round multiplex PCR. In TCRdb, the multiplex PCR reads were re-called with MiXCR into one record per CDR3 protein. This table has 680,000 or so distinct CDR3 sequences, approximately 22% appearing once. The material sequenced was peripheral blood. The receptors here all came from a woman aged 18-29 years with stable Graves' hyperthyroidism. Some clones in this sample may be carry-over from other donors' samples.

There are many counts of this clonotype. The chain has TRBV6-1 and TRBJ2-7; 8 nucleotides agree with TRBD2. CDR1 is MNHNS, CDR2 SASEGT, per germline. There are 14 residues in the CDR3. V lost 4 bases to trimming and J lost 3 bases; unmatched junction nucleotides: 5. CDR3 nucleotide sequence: TGTGCCAGCAGTGGACAGGCGGGAGGCTACGAGCAGTACTTC. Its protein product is CASSGQAGGYEQYF.

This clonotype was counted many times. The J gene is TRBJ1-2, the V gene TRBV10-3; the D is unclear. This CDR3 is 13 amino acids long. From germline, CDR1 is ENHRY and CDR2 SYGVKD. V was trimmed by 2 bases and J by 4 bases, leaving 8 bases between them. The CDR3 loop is CAISEPGAYGYTF. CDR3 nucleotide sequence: TGTGCCATCAGTGAGCCGGGCGCCTATGGCTACACCTTC.